Listed below are T cell receptor beta chains from one sample, sequenced in a study of post-analysis software for immune sequencing data. Using its own MiXCR run on the PCR reads, TCRdb lists one record per CDR3 protein. The table shows 750,000 to 950,000 distinct CDR3 sequences, with about 53% occurring only once. Sequenced sample: blood. The receptors here all came from a girl between 5 and 17 years old with multiple sclerosis. Each CDR3 is given with its conserved first and last residue. Fields, in order: J gene, D gene, V gene, clone size, CDR3 DNA, CDR3 protein. The D gene is left open where the match is weak. Where a row states a size, it is once, few, many or the class of an expanded clone; other rows omit it.

TRBJ2-1	.	TRBV3-1	few	TGTGCCAGCAGCCAAGGGGGAACCTCCTACAATGAGCAGTTCTTC	CASSQGGTSYNEQFF
TRBJ2-3	.	TRBV7-2	.	TGTGCCAGCAGCTTAGCGTCGCTACCACTAAGCACAGATACGCAGTATTTT	CASSLASLPLSTDTQYF
TRBJ2-1	.	TRBV20-1	.	TGCAGTGCGAGACGACGTAGCTACAATGAGCAGTTCTTC	CSARRRSYNEQFF
TRBJ2-7	.	TRBV29-1	.	TGCAGCGTTAACCGGGACCATCTCCAACACGAGCAGTACTTC	CSVNRDHLQHEQYF
TRBJ2-5	TRBD2	TRBV2	.	TGTGCCAGCACTCTGGGACTAGCGGGAGGTGGGGAGCAGTACTTC	CASTLGLAGGGEQYF
TRBJ2-1	.	TRBV7-9	.	TGTGCCAGCAACAAAGTGGGAAGGGGCGATGAGCAGTTCTTC	CASNKVGRGDEQFF
TRBJ2-2	TRBD2	TRBV25-1	.	TGTGCCAGCAGCTCTAGCGGGAGAAGCACCGGGGAGCTGTTTTTT	CASSSSGRSTGELFF
TRBJ2-2	.	TRBV5-4	.	TGTGCCAGCAGCTTACCGCGACAGGGAGGCACCGGGGAGCTGTTTTTT	CASSLPRQGGTGELFF
TRBJ2-5	.	TRBV10-3	once	TGTGCCAGTCAGACACAGGGAGGAGAGACCCAGTACTTC	CASQTQGGETQYF
TRBJ2-7	.	TRBV5-1	.	TGCGCCAGCAGGTTCCGGGCCGGGACGGCCTACGAGCAGTACTTC	CASRFRAGTAYEQYF
TRBJ2-3	TRBD2	TRBV5-1	.	TGTGCCAGCAGCTTAGGTGGGAGGGGAGATACGCAGTATTTT	CASSLGGRGDTQYF
TRBJ2-7	TRBD1	TRBV5-1	.	TGCGCCAGCCGAAGGGACAGGATGAGCTCCTACGGGCAGTACTTC	CASRRDRMSSYGQYF
TRBJ1-1	.	TRBV5-4	.	TGTGCCTTCTTCTATCGGGATGGGCGTAACACTGAAGCTTTCTTT	CAFFYRDGRNTEAFF
TRBJ2-7	TRBD2	TRBV20-1	.	TGCAGTGCTAGTAGGCTAGCGGGAGTGGATGGGCAGTACTTC	CSASRLAGVDGQYF
TRBJ2-5	TRBD2	TRBV20-1	few	TGCAGTGCTAGTGGGACTAGCAGACAAGAGACCCAGTACTTC	CSASGTSRQETQYF
TRBJ2-7	TRBD1	TRBV7-2	few	TGTGCCAGCAGCCTCCGACAGGGGGCGCAAGAGCAGTACTTC	CASSLRQGAQEQYF
TRBJ2-1	TRBD2	TRBV10-2	few	TGCGCCACCCAAGAGCGGGAAGTGGATGAGCAGTTCTTC	CATQEREVDEQFF
TRBJ1-1	.	TRBV5-5	.	TGTGCCAGCAGCTCTCGCGGGGGGCTCTTGAACACTGAAGCTTTCTTT	CASSSRGGLLNTEAFF